This is a list of T cell receptor beta chains from one sample in a study of cytomegalovirus exposure and HLA in healthy donors. Only in-frame clones appear in the TCRdb table, and some are missing; sequencing was by immunoSEQ multiplex PCR. The sample records tens of thousands of clones, 60% to 85% being singletons. The sequenced sample was PBMCs. The receptors were gathered from a woman between 40 and 50 years old in good health and CMV-seropositive. Both conserved end residues are part of each CDR3. D genes are given only for firm matches. Clone size is given for some rows only: seen once, a few or many times, or a class if the clone is expanded.

TGCGCCAGCAGGTTACAGGTGGGCGAGCAGTACTTC,CASRLQVGEQYF,NA,NA,TRBJ2-7,TRBV5-1
TGTGCCAGCAGCTTAACGGCTCACAATGAGCAGTTCTTC,CASSLTAHNEQFF,few,NA,TRBJ2-1,TRBV7-3
TGTGCCAGCAGTCCCCGGACAAGCAATCAGCCCCAGCATTTT,CASSPRTSNQPQHF,NA,NA,TRBJ1-5,TRBV6-1
TGTGCCAGCAGTGTCAGACTAGCGGGGGACCTCTACTCCTACGAGCAGTACTTC,CASSVRLAGDLYSYEQYF,few,TRBD2,TRBJ2-7,TRBV6-1
TGTGCCAGCTCACCGTCTACAGCGGGGGACTACGAGCAGTACTTC,CASSPSTAGDYEQYF,NA,TRBD2,TRBJ2-7,TRBV18
TGTGCCAGCAGCCCCACCTCGACTGGGAGCAGCCAGCCCCAGCATTTT,CASSPTSTGSSQPQHF,once,NA,TRBJ1-5,TRBV7-9
TGTGCCAGCAGTTTAATTTCTGGCGGTAACACTGAAGCTTTCTTT,CASSLISGGNTEAFF,NA,NA,TRBJ1-1,TRBV27
TGTGCCAGCAGCTTGGGAGGTCTGCATAGCAATCAGCCCCAGCATTTT,CASSLGGLHSNQPQHF,few,NA,TRBJ1-5,TRBV5-6
TGTGCCAGCAGCCTGGGGCTGGTGGAGGCTAGATACGAGCAGTACTTC,CASSLGLVEARYEQYF,NA,NA,TRBJ2-7,TRBV5-5
TGTGCCAGCAGTAACTCGGGACTCTCTGAAGCTTTCTTT,CASSNSGLSEAFF,NA,NA,TRBJ1-1,TRBV6-1
TGTGCCAGTAGTGCTTGGACAACCAACCAAGAGACCCAGTACTTC,CASSAWTTNQETQYF,NA,NA,TRBJ2-5,TRBV19
TGTGCCAGCAGTGGTCTAGCTGGAGAGACCCAGTACTTC,CASSGLAGETQYF,NA,NA,TRBJ2-5,TRBV2
TGTGCCAGCAGCTTAGAGCGGGGTCAGCCCCAGCATTTT,CASSLERGQPQHF,NA,NA,TRBJ1-5,TRBV7-8
TGCGCCAGCAGCGCCTCACTAGCGGGGGTTGAGACCCAGTACTTC,CASSASLAGVETQYF,NA,TRBD2,TRBJ2-5,TRBV5-1
TGTGCCAGCAGCTTGGAGGGACAGGGCTTCTACAATGAGCAGTTCTTC,CASSLEGQGFYNEQFF,NA,TRBD1,TRBJ2-1,TRBV5-5
TGTGCCAGCAGCTCCACCGGGACTAGCGGGAGGGCCTTCCACAATGAGCAGTTCTTC,CASSSTGTSGRAFHNEQFF,NA,NA,TRBJ2-1,TRBV12-1
TGTGCCAGCAGCTCCGGGACTAGCGGTTTCGAGCAGTACTTC,CASSSGTSGFEQYF,NA,TRBD2,TRBJ2-7,TRBV5-4
TGTGCCAGCAGTTTACGCGGTACGGGACACCTCTCTGGGGCCAACGTCCTGACTTTC,CASSLRGTGHLSGANVLTF,NA,NA,TRBJ2-6,TRBV28
TGTGCCAGCTCACCAGATAACGGGAGGGCCGCGAGGAACATTCAGTACTTC,CASSPDNGRAARNIQYF,NA,TRBD2,TRBJ2-4,TRBV18
TGTGCCACGGCCCTAGCGGGAGTCGCTGAGACCCAGTACTTC,CATALAGVAETQYF,NA,TRBD2,TRBJ2-5,TRBV2
TGTGCCAGCAGTGAAAGACAGGGGGCTGGGGCCAACGTCCTGACTTTC,CASSERQGAGANVLTF,NA,TRBD1,TRBJ2-6,TRBV6-4
TGTACCAGCAGCGACCCATCTAGCGGGAGGCTTTTGGGTGAGCAGTTCTTC,CTSSDPSSGRLLGEQFF,NA,TRBD2,TRBJ2-1,TRBV5-4
TGTGCCAGCAGTCCCCCGATGCTAGCGGGGGCCTACAATGAGCAGTTCTTC,CASSPPMLAGAYNEQFF,once,TRBD2,TRBJ2-1,TRBV27
TGTGCCAGCAGCTATCGGGCGGGCAGTCCGACCGGGGAGCTGTTTTTT,CASSYRAGSPTGELFF,NA,NA,TRBJ2-2,TRBV11-2
TGTGCCAGCAGTTACGGACAGACTAATGGGGCTTTCTTT,CASSYGQTNGAFF,once,NA,TRBJ1-1,TRBV6-5
TGTGCCAGCAGCGAAGGACAGGGGAGGTCAAACTCTGGAAACACCATATATTTT,CASSEGQGRSNSGNTIYF,NA,TRBD1,TRBJ1-3,TRBV2
TGTGCCAGCAGCCCCCTAGGAGGACAGGGGGCCGACGAGCAGTACTTC,CASSPLGGQGADEQYF,few,TRBD1,TRBJ2-7,TRBV7-6
TGCAGCGTTGACGCCGGGCCAGGGGGTCGCGAGCAGTACTTC,CSVDAGPGGREQYF,NA,TRBD1,TRBJ2-7,TRBV29-1
TGTGCCAGTAGTACTCTGGGGATTGCGACAGCAATTCAGCCCCAGCATTTT,CASSTLGIATAIQPQHF,few,NA,TRBJ1-5,TRBV19
TGCGCCAGCAGCCTCCAGATGGGCGCTGAAGCTTTCTTT,CASSLQMGAEAFF,once,NA,TRBJ1-1,TRBV5-1
TGCGCCAGCAGCCTACAGGGTACCCAGTCATCCGAGCAGTACTTC,CASSLQGTQSSEQYF,NA,NA,TRBJ2-7,TRBV5-1
TGTGCCAGCAGCTCGGGGGAGGGTTTGGGCTACACCTTC,CASSSGEGLGYTF,NA,NA,TRBJ1-2,TRBV5-6
TGTGCCAGCAGTGAAAGGGGGGGGGTTACCTTGAACACTGAAGCTTTCTTT,CASSERGGVTLNTEAFF,NA,NA,TRBJ1-1,TRBV6-1
TGTGCCAGCACCAAACCTTACGGTCCTAGCGGGGAGCAGTACTTC,CASTKPYGPSGEQYF,NA,TRBD2,TRBJ2-7,TRBV5-7
TGTGCCAGCAGCACCCGAAGCGGGAGAGGCGGGATCTTC,CASSTRSGRGGIF,NA,TRBD2,TRBJ2-1,TRBV11-2
TGCGCCAGCAGTTCGACTAGCGGGAGCTCCTACAATGAGCAGTTCTTC,CASSSTSGSSYNEQFF,NA,TRBD2,TRBJ2-1,TRBV5-1
TGTGCCAGCAGCTCCTGGCCTGAAGCTTTCTTT,CASSSWPEAFF,NA,NA,TRBJ1-1,TRBV6-5
TGCGCCAGCAGCTTGATTCCAGGGTCCTACGAGCAGTACTTC,CASSLIPGSYEQYF,once,NA,TRBJ2-7,TRBV5-1
TGTGCCAGCAGCTTAGCAGGGGGCCGGTACGAGCAGTACTTC,CASSLAGGRYEQYF,NA,TRBD1,TRBJ2-7,TRBV7-9
TGTGCCAGCAGCTTGGACGGGAGAAACACCATATATTTT,CASSLDGRNTIYF,few,NA,TRBJ1-3,TRBV5-6
TGTGCCAGCAGCCACGCCATTACAGGGAAGACCCAGTACTTC,CASSHAITGKTQYF,NA,NA,TRBJ2-5,TRBV6-5
TGTGCCTGGGGCCTAAGCGGTTTGCGCTATAATTCACCCCTCCACTTT,CAWGLSGLRYNSPLHF,NA,NA,TRBJ1-6,TRBV30
TGCGCCAGCAGCTTGGGGACAGGGGCCTACGAGCAGTACTTC,CASSLGTGAYEQYF,NA,TRBD1,TRBJ2-7,TRBV5-1
TGCGCCAGCAGCTTAGAGGGACAGGGGGCAAGTGAAAAACTGTTTTTT,CASSLEGQGASEKLFF,NA,TRBD1,TRBJ1-4,TRBV5-1
TGTGCCAGCAGTGAAACGGGCCAGGGGAGTCAGCCCCAGCATTTT,CASSETGQGSQPQHF,NA,NA,TRBJ1-5,TRBV2
TGTGCTAGTGGTTTGAAAAGGACAGGGGTGGACACTGAAGCTTTCTTT,CASGLKRTGVDTEAFF,NA,TRBD1,TRBJ1-1,TRBV12-5
TGTGCCAGCAGTCCTGCGGATGAGCAGTTCTTC,CASSPADEQFF,NA,NA,TRBJ2-1,TRBV6-1